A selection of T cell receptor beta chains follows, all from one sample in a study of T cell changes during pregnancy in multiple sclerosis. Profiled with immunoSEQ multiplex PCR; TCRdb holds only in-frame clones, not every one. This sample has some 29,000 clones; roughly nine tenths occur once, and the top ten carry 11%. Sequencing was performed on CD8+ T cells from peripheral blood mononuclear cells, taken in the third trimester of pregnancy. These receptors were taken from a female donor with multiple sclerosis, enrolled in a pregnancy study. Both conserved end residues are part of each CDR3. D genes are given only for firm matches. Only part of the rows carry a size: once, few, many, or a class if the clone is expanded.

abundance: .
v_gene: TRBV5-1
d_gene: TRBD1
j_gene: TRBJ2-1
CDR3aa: CASSLEDRPLGNEQFF
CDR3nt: TGCGCCAGCAGCTTGGAGGACAGGCCCCTTGGGAATGAGCAGTTCTTC

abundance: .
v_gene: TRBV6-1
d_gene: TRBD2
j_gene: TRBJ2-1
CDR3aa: CASSETSANEQFF
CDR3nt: TGTGCCAGCAGTGAAACTAGCGCCAATGAGCAGTTCTTC

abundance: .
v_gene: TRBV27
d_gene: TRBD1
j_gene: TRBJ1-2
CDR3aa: CASSLSRTGTGYTF
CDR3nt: TGTGCCAGCAGTTTATCCAGGACAGGGACGGGCTACACCTTC

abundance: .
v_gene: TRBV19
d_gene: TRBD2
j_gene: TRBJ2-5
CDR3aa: CASSITGLGTQYF
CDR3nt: TGTGCCAGTAGTATCACCGGACTAGGGACCCAGTACTTC

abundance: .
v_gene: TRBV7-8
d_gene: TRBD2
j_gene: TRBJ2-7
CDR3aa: CASSWGGYEQYF
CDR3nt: TGTGCCAGCAGCTGGGGGGGCTACGAGCAGTACTTC

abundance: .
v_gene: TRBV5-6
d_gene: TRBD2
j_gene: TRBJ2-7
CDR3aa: CASSLGAGVVYQYF
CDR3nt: TGTGCCAGCAGCTTGGGAGCGGGAGTAGTGTATCAGTACTTC

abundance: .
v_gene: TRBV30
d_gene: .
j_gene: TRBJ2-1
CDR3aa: CAWSMGAHGPSNEQFF
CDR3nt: TGTGCCTGGAGCATGGGGGCTCACGGCCCATCCAATGAGCAGTTCTTC

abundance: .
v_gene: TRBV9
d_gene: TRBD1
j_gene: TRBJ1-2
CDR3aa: CASSQGGTGNGGYTF
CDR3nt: TGTGCCAGCAGCCAGGGGGGGACAGGGAATGGTGGCTACACCTTC

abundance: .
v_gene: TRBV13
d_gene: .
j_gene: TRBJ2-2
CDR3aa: CASSAGGNTGELFF
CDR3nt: TGTGCCAGCAGCGCCGGGGGGAACACCGGGGAGCTGTTTTTT

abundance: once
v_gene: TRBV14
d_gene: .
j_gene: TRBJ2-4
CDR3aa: CASSQSGTLAKNIQYF
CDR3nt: TGTGCCAGCAGCCAAAGCGGTACTCTAGCCAAAAACATTCAGTACTTC

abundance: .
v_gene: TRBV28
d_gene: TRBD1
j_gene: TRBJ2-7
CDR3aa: CASSFFERPGQVFWEQYF
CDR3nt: TGTGCCAGCAGTTTCTTCGAACGGCCGGGACAGGTTTTTTGGGAGCAGTACTTC

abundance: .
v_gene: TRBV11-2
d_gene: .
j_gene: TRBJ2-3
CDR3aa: CASSSSPGFPDTQYF
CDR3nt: TGTGCCAGCAGCTCGAGCCCAGGATTTCCAGATACGCAGTATTTT

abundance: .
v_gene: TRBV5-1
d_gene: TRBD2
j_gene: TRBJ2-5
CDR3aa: CASSLGLAGVPETQYF
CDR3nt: TGCGCCAGCAGCTTGGGACTAGCGGGAGTTCCAGAGACCCAGTACTTC

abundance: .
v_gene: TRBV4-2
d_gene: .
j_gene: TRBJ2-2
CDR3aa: CASSQVRDPQTGELFF
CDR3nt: TGTGCCAGCAGCCAAGTGCGGGACCCCCAGACCGGGGAGCTGTTTTTT

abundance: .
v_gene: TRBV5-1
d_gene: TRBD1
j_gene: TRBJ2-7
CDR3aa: CASSFQQGGPYEQYF
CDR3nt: TGCGCCAGCAGCTTTCAGCAAGGGGGCCCCTACGAGCAGTACTTC